These 8 T cell receptor beta chains originate from one sample sequenced in a study of blood T cell repertoires in COVID-19. The assay was immunoSEQ multiplex PCR, and TCRdb's table has in-frame clones only and misses some. The table records about 77,000 clones, 80% of them present only once. Sequencing used peripheral blood. These receptor sequences come from an older woman with acute or convalescent COVID-19.

The chain carries TRBV5-1 and TRBJ2-4; 10 bases match TRBD2. The CDR3 is 16 amino acids. Trimming cost V 0 bases and J 4 bases; bases outside gene matches: 4. From germline, CDR1 is SGHRS and CDR2 YFSETQ. The CDR3 DNA sequence: TGCGCCAGCAGCTTGGTCCTTAGCGGGGGGAAAAACATTCAGTACTTC. Its protein is CASSLVLSGGKNIQYF. Using reference TRBV5-1 and TRBJ2-4 for the parts outside the CDR3, the full variable domain is KAGVTQTPRYLIKTRGQQVTLSCSPISGHRSVSWYQQTPGQGLQFLFEYFSETQRNKGNFPGRFSGRQFSNSRSEMNVSTLELGDSALYLCASSLVLSGGKNIQYFGAGTRLSVL.

The sample holds one count of this clone. The chain has TRBV7-8 and TRBJ1-5; 10 bases agree with TRBD1. V was clipped by 3 bases and J by 2 bases; unmatched bases: 13. Germline CDR1 is SGHVS and CDR2 is FQNEAQ. CDR3 size: 19 residues. The CDR3 sequence is CASSFSPDRGVSGNQPQHF. CDR3 coding DNA: TGTGCCAGCAGCTTTTCCCCGGACAGGGGGGTTTCGGGCAATCAGCCCCAGCATTTT.

The rearrangement links TRBV5-1 to TRBJ2-7, with D uncertain. The CDR3 is 15 residues long. Trimming cost V 0 bases and J 3 bases, with 13 bases left between them. Germline V gene data show CDR1 as SGHRS and CDR2 as YFSETQ. The CDR3 region is CASSLVANFDYEQYF. CDR3 nucleotide sequence: TGCGCCAGCAGCTTGGTGGCCAATTTCGACTACGAGCAGTACTTC.

The chain employs TRBV7-7 and TRBJ1-4; the D is unclear. Germline lookup yields CDR1 SSHAT and CDR2 FNYEAQ (reference sequence). Trimming cost V 5 bases and J 5 bases, with 15 bases left between them. The CDR3 loop spans 15 amino acids. This CDR3 reads CASSLTHSPNEKLFF. CDR3 DNA: TGTGCCAGCAGCCTCACGCACTCTCCGAATGAAAAACTGTTTTTT.

V usage is TRBV5-1 and J usage is TRBJ2-5, with D maybe TRBD2 (5 bases). The CDR3 extends over 19 amino acids. Germline loops: CDR1 SGHRS, CDR2 YFSETQ. V lost 4 bases to trimming and J lost 4 bases, with 29 bases between them. The CDR3 DNA reads TGCGCCAGCAGCCCTGGGAGATGGGAACACAAGGGCGCGCGAGAGACCCAGTACTTC. The encoded protein is CASSPGRWEHKGARETQYF.

The rearrangement uses TRBV7-2 and TRBJ1-2; the match to TRBD1 covers 9 bases. CDR3 length: 14 residues. Losses at the gene ends were 4 bases for V and 8 bases for J; bases not matched to a gene: 8. Germline CDR1 is SGHTA and CDR2 is FQGNSA. CDR3 region: CASSSFRQGDGYTF. CDR3 nucleotide sequence: TGTGCCAGCAGCTCCTTCAGACAGGGGGACGGCTACACCTTC.

This chain links TRBV7-2 with TRBJ2-5, with 11 bases fitting TRBD1. CDR3 length: 16 residues. Trimming at V came to 5 bases and at J to 2 bases, leaving 7 bases not matched to a gene. Germline loops: CDR1 SGHTA, CDR2 FQGNSA. The CDR3 here is CASSLGTGGGQETQYF. The CDR3, as DNA: TGTGCCAGCAGCCTGGGGACAGGGGGAGGGCAAGAGACCCAGTACTTC.

The chain combines TRBV14 with TRBJ2-1; the D gene is possibly TRBD1 (6 bases). Germline V gene data show CDR1 as SGHDN and CDR2 as FVKESK. V lost 3 bases to trimming and J lost 4 bases, with 13 bases between them. CDR3 length: 15 amino acids. The CDR3 region has the DNA TGTGCCAGCAGCCAGACCGGGACACATTACAATGAGCAGTTCTTC. Translating gives CASSQTGTHYNEQFF.